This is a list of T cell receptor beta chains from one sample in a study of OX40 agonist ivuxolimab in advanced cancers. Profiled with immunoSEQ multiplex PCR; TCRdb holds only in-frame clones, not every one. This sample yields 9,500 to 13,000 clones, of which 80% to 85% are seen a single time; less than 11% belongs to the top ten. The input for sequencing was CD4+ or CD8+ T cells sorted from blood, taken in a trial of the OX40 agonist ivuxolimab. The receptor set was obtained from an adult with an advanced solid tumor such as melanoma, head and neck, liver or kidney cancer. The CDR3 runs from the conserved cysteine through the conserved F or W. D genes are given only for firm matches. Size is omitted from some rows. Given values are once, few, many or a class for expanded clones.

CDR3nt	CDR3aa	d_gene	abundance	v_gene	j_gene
TGTGCCAGTAGTATCGGAGGGGCCTACAATGAGCAGTTCTTC	CASSIGGAYNEQFF	-	-	TRBV19	TRBJ2-1
TGTGCCAGCAGCAGGGATCCCAACAATGAGCAGTTCTTC	CASSRDPNNEQFF	-	medium-sized	TRBV7-9	TRBJ2-1
TGTGCCAGCAGCACCTCCCAAGAGACCCAGTACTTC	CASSTSQETQYF	-	-	TRBV7-9	TRBJ2-5
TGTGCCAGCAGCCCCCGACAGGGATGGACTGAAGCTTTCTTT	CASSPRQGWTEAFF	TRBD1	-	TRBV28	TRBJ1-1
TGTGCCAGCAGTGAATACGCAGGGATAGATACGCAGTATTTT	CASSEYAGIDTQYF	-	-	TRBV25-1	TRBJ2-3
TGTGCCAGCAGCCAAGGGGGACAGGGTACAAATCAGCCCCAGCATTTT	CASSQGGQGTNQPQHF	TRBD1	once	TRBV4-2	TRBJ1-5
TGTGCCACCAGCAGAGATCGGTGGAATGAGCAGTTCTTC	CATSRDRWNEQFF	-	-	TRBV15	TRBJ2-1
TGTGCCAGCAGCATTCGGACAGAAAACACTGAAGCTTTCTTT	CASSIRTENTEAFF	-	once	TRBV21-1	TRBJ1-1
TGTGCCAGCAATCGTCGCAGCTCTGGAAACACCATATATTTT	CASNRRSSGNTIYF	-	-	TRBV28	TRBJ1-3
TGTGCCAGCAGTCCCCCGGGATCTAATACGCAGTATTTT	CASSPPGSNTQYF	-	few	TRBV6-5	TRBJ2-3
TGTGCCAGCAGTCCTAGCGGGACTGGCGAGCAGTTCTTC	CASSPSGTGEQFF	TRBD2	-	TRBV6-5	TRBJ2-1
TGTGCCAGCAGTGAGGGGGCAGGGGCCCTAGCTAACTATGGCTACACCTTC	CASSEGAGALANYGYTF	TRBD1	-	TRBV28	TRBJ1-2
TGCGCCAGCAGCCAAGATTCCCCATCTAACTATGGCTACACCTTC	CASSQDSPSNYGYTF	-	-	TRBV4-3	TRBJ1-2
TGTGCCAGTAGTTTTGGTCGTCTGGGAGACTATGGCTACACCTTC	CASSFGRLGDYGYTF	-	-	TRBV19	TRBJ1-2
TGTGCCAGCCTGCGGACTAGCGGGAGCCCCCAACGGCCGTATTTT	CASLRTSGSPQRPYF	TRBD2	-	TRBV7-9	TRBJ2-3
TGTGCCAGCAGTGACCCCGGGCTAGCAGATACGCAGTATTTT	CASSDPGLADTQYF	-	-	TRBV6-4	TRBJ2-3
TGTGCCAGCTCACCATTAACTAGCGGGAACTACGAGCAGTACTTC	CASSPLTSGNYEQYF	TRBD2	few	TRBV18	TRBJ2-7
TGCGCCAGCAGCCAAGATGATAGCGGGAGGGCCGTCAATGAGCAGTTCTTC	CASSQDDSGRAVNEQFF	TRBD2	-	TRBV4-3	TRBJ2-1
TGTGCCAGCAGCCTAGACAGCTATGGCTACACCTTC	CASSLDSYGYTF	-	large	TRBV7-9	TRBJ1-2
TGTGCCATCACCGGGGGACAGGGTTCGAGCTCTGGAAACACCATATATTTT	CAITGGQGSSSGNTIYF	TRBD1	-	TRBV10-3	TRBJ1-3
TGTGCCAGCAGTTTAAGGCTAGCATTATCCTCGCACGATACGCAGTATTTT	CASSLRLALSSHDTQYF	-	-	TRBV28	TRBJ2-3
TGTGCCAGCAGTTTCGGGGTCGGGGAGCAGTACTTC	CASSFGVGEQYF	-	medium-sized	TRBV27	TRBJ2-7
TGTGCCTGGAGTGTTGGGCAGGGGGTATCACCCCTCCACTTT	CAWSVGQGVSPLHF	TRBD1	-	TRBV30	TRBJ1-6
TGTGCCAGCAGCGCGGGCAGGCCCCAAGAGACCCAGTACTTC	CASSAGRPQETQYF	-	-	TRBV9	TRBJ2-5
TGCGCCAGCAGCCAAGAGGGGGGCACAGGGGGCAAACCTGAAGCTTTCTTT	CASSQEGGTGGKPEAFF	TRBD1	-	TRBV4-3	TRBJ1-1
TGTGCCAGCAGCCCTAGGACTAGCGGCTACAATGAGCAGTTCTTC	CASSPRTSGYNEQFF	TRBD2	-	TRBV5-8	TRBJ2-1
TGCAGCGTTGAAGGGGAGGTCGGAGACGGCGAGCAGTACTTC	CSVEGEVGDGEQYF	-	-	TRBV29-1	TRBJ2-7
TGTGCCAGCAGCAGAACAGGGACCTCCTACAATGAGCAGTTCTTC	CASSRTGTSYNEQFF	-	few	TRBV9	TRBJ2-1
TGTGCCAGCAGCCGCAACAGGGAGTATCAGCCCCAGCATTTT	CASSRNREYQPQHF	-	-	TRBV7-2	TRBJ1-5
TGTGCCAGCAGCGTAGCTTCCCCCTACGAGCAGTACTTC	CASSVASPYEQYF	-	-	TRBV9	TRBJ2-7
TGTGCCAGCAGCACAGAACTAGCGGGAGGTGCATACGAGCAGTACTTC	CASSTELAGGAYEQYF	TRBD2	-	TRBV5-4	TRBJ2-7
TGTGCCAGCAGTATACGACAGCTCTACGAGCAGTACTTC	CASSIRQLYEQYF	-	-	TRBV6-5	TRBJ2-7
TGTGCCAGCAGCGTAGGGGGGGATAATTCACCCCTCCACTTT	CASSVGGDNSPLHF	-	-	TRBV9	TRBJ1-6
TGCGCCAGCAGCTCCACTAGCGGGAGCACAGATACGCAGTATTTT	CASSSTSGSTDTQYF	TRBD2	-	TRBV5-1	TRBJ2-3
TGTGCCAGCAGTAGGGGACAGGGGAGACCCACAGATACGCAGTATTTT	CASSRGQGRPTDTQYF	TRBD1	-	TRBV28	TRBJ2-3
TGTGCCTGGAGTCCAAATACCGGGGAGCTGTTTTTT	CAWSPNTGELFF	-	-	TRBV30	TRBJ2-2
TGTGCCAGCAGTGAAACCCGTCTAGGCGAGCAGTTCTTC	CASSETRLGEQFF	-	-	TRBV2	TRBJ2-1
TGTGCCAGCAGCTTTATGACCGGACAAGAGACCCAGTACTTC	CASSFMTGQETQYF	-	once	TRBV5-4	TRBJ2-5
TGTGCCAGCGGACAAAATAGCAATCAGCCCCAGCATTTT	CASGQNSNQPQHF	-	-	TRBV6-1	TRBJ1-5
TGTGCCAGCAGCGAGGGCGGCGAATACGAGCAGTACTTC	CASSEGGEYEQYF	-	few	TRBV9	TRBJ2-7
TGTGCCAGCAGCTCGGGACAGGGTTGGGCAGATACGCAGTATTTT	CASSSGQGWADTQYF	TRBD1	-	TRBV28	TRBJ2-3
TGTGCCAGCAGCTTAAGCGGGACCCAAGAGACCCAGTACTTC	CASSLSGTQETQYF	TRBD2	-	TRBV7-9	TRBJ2-5
TGTGCCAGCAGTTACTCGGTAACAGGGAGCCCCTACGAGCAGTACTTC	CASSYSVTGSPYEQYF	-	-	TRBV6-5	TRBJ2-7
TGTGCCAGCAGCTTAGCGGGGAGCTCCTACGAGCAGTACTTC	CASSLAGSSYEQYF	TRBD2	-	TRBV27	TRBJ2-7
TGCAGTGCGGGACATCTCCACTTT	CSAGHLHF	-	few	TRBV20-1	TRBJ1-6
TGTGCCAGCAGCTGGAAAGGAGCTAACACTGAAGCTTTCTTT	CASSWKGANTEAFF	-	-	TRBV5-4	TRBJ1-1
TGTGCCAGTAAGGGGACAGACTATGGCTACACCTTC	CASKGTDYGYTF	TRBD1	-	TRBV19	TRBJ1-2
TGTGCCAGCAGCGCGGGACCATACTACGAGCAGTACTTC	CASSAGPYYEQYF	-	-	TRBV13	TRBJ2-7
TGTGCCAGCAGGGGACTAGCGCCTCCGTACGAGCAGTACTTC	CASRGLAPPYEQYF	TRBD2	-	TRBV2	TRBJ2-7
TGTGCCAGCAGTCCGGGACTAGCGGGAGGATACAATGAGCAGTTCTTC	CASSPGLAGGYNEQFF	TRBD2	-	TRBV5-6	TRBJ2-1
TGTGCCAGCAGCTTAATGGGACAGGGTTACGAGCAGTACTTC	CASSLMGQGYEQYF	TRBD1	-	TRBV5-4	TRBJ2-7
TGCGCCAGCAGCTTGGGGGCAGGGGCCAGGGATTCACCCCTCCACTTT	CASSLGAGARDSPLHF	-	-	TRBV5-1	TRBJ1-6
TGTGCCAGTAGTCACAGGGGGAATGAGCAGTTCTTC	CASSHRGNEQFF	TRBD1	few	TRBV19	TRBJ2-1
TGTGCCAGCAGTTACGCAAACAGGGTCGGAGCTTTCTTT	CASSYANRVGAFF	-	few	TRBV6-5	TRBJ1-1
TGTGCCAGCAGTCCCCCAGGGTTAGCTGAAGCTTTCTTT	CASSPPGLAEAFF	-	-	TRBV27	TRBJ1-1
TGTGCCAGCAGTTACTCGGGCCCTGCAACTAATGAAAAACTGTTTTTT	CASSYSGPATNEKLFF	-	-	TRBV6-5	TRBJ1-4
TGTGCCAGCAGTTACTCGTGGACATACGAAAACTATGGCTACACCTTC	CASSYSWTYENYGYTF	-	-	TRBV6-5	TRBJ1-2
TGTGCCAGCAGCCCATACAACACCGGGGAGCTGTTTTTT	CASSPYNTGELFF	-	-	TRBV7-3	TRBJ2-2
TGTGCCAGCAGTTCCTTCTTAGGACAGGACACAGATACGCAGTATTTT	CASSSFLGQDTDTQYF	TRBD1	-	TRBV28	TRBJ2-3
TGTGCCAGCAGCTTAACCCAGGGTACTTCTGAAACCCAGTACTTC	CASSLTQGTSETQYF	-	-	TRBV7-6	TRBJ2-5